One and the same sample provided the 21 T cell receptor beta chains below, sequenced in a study of blood T cell repertoires in COVID-19. Some clones are missing from TCRdb's copy, which holds only in-frame ones; the method was immunoSEQ multiplex PCR. The sample holds some 45,000 clones, roughly 92% seen once. The sequencing sample was made of peripheral blood. Receptors were obtained from a man in his fifties or sixties with active COVID-19.

This clone was seen a single time. This chain uses TRBV11-2 with TRBJ2-2; TRBD2 agrees at 9 bases. V trimming: 6 bases; J trimming: 3 bases; junction bases outside the gene matches: 8. This CDR3 has 16 amino acids. The germline V gene has CDR1 SGHAT and CDR2 FQNNGV. CDR3 nucleotides: TGTGCCAGCAGAAGGGAATTAGCGGGAGACACCGGGGAGCTGTTTTTT. Encoded protein: CASRRELAGDTGELFF.

This clone was detected once. This sequence joins TRBV28 and TRBJ2-7; D is unclear. Looked up from germline, CDR1 is MDHEN and CDR2 is SYDVKM. V was shortened by 1 base and J by 4 bases, with 8 bases between the two germline ends. The CDR3 consists of 13 residues. In DNA form, the CDR3 reads TGTGCCAGCAGTTTATATTACGGGTACGAGCAGTACTTC. Its protein is CASSLYYGYEQYF. The variable domain in full, with the rest retrieved from reference TRBV28 and TRBJ2-7, is DVKVTQSSRYLVKRTGEKVFLECVQDMDHENMFWYRQDPGLGLRLIYFSYDVKMKEKGDIPEGYSVSREKKERFSLILESASTNQTSMYLCASSLYYGYEQYFGPGTRLTVT.

The V and J genes are TRBV6-5 and TRBJ1-6, with a possible D match to TRBD1 (5 bases). Deletions cut 6 bases from V and 10 bases from J, with 13 bases between. The germline CDR1 and CDR2 sequences are MNHEY and SVGAGI. The CDR3 runs to 13 residues. The CDR3 bases are TGTGCCAGCAGCCGGACCCGGGGGTCACCCCTCCACTTT. Its translation: CASSRTRGSPLHF.

This chain uses TRBV7-3 with TRBJ2-3, with D possibly matching TRBD2 (6 bases). Trimming pared 5 bases from V and 6 bases from J, leaving 15 bases between. This CDR3 comprises 14 residues. Germline V gives CDR1 SGHTA, CDR2 FQGTGA. CDR3 protein: CASSPGLPGDTQYF. As DNA, the CDR3 is TGTGCCAGCAGCCCGGGACTCCCGGGGGATACGCAGTATTTT.

The rearrangement links TRBV5-6 to TRBJ2-7, with TRBD1 identical over 8 bases. V lost 0 bases to trimming and J lost 11 bases; unmatched junction nucleotides: 7. This CDR3 is 13 amino acids long. Germline V gene lookup returns CDR1 SGHDT and CDR2 YYEEEE. This CDR3 reads CASSLEGAGQEYF. CDR3 bases: TGTGCCAGCAGCTTGGAGGGGGCGGGACAGGAGTACTTC.

The J gene is TRBJ2-2, the V gene TRBV11-1; D might be TRBD1 (5 bases). V lost 2 bases to trimming and J lost 0 bases, with 10 bases between them. The CDR3 is 16 residues long. The germline V gene has CDR1 SGHAT and CDR2 FQDESV (reference sequence). CDR3 in DNA: TGTGCCAGCAGCTTACAGGGATGGGCGAACACCGGGGAGCTGTTTTTT. Its translation: CASSLQGWANTGELFF.

V is TRBV12-3 or TRBV12-4 and J is TRBJ2-2, with D tentatively TRBD2 (6 bases). V dropped 3 bases and J dropped 7 bases, with 9 bases sitting between them. The CDR3 consists of 13 residues. The CDR3 sequence: CASSFFGSGELFF. CDR3 DNA: TGTGCCAGCAGTTTTTTCGGGAGCGGGGAGCTGTTTTTT.

The J gene is TRBJ1-1, the V gene TRBV12-3 or TRBV12-4; D possibly corresponds to TRBD1 (5 bases). Deletions cut 10 bases from V and 4 bases from J, with 16 bases between. The CDR3 length is 13 residues. The CDR3 sequence: CATQTEGFTEAFF. The CDR3 DNA follows: TGTGCCACCCAGACGGAGGGGTTCACTGAAGCTTTCTTT.

The V gene is TRBV19, the J gene TRBJ1-5; 9 positions match TRBD1. CDR1 and CDR2 (germline): LNHDA, SQIVND (reference sequence). The length of the CDR3 is 14 residues. V lost 3 bases and J lost 5; bases outside the gene matches: 2. The DNA for the CDR3 is TGTGCCAGTAGTATGACAGGGGGGGATCAGCCCCAGCATTTT. Encoded protein: CASSMTGGDQPQHF.

The CDR3 region has the DNA TGTGCCAGCAGTCGCCAGCAGGGGGGAGGCTATGGCTACACCTTC. This codes for CASSRQQGGGYGYTF. This chain uses TRBV2 with TRBJ1-2; 7 nucleotides align to TRBD1. The ends lost 5 bases at V and 4 bases at J; junction bases unmatched: 10. Germline lookup yields CDR1 SNHLY and CDR2 FYNNEI. The CDR3 is 15 residues long. Full variable domain (rest looked up from reference TRBV2 and TRBJ1-2): EPEVTQTPSHQVTQMGQEVILRCVPISNHLYFYWYRQILGQKVEFLVSFYNNEISEKSEIFDDQFSVERPDGSNFTLKIRSTKLEDSAMYFCASSRQQGGGYGYTFGSGTRLTVV.

V gene TRBV19 combines with J gene TRBJ2-7; 8 bases agree with TRBD1. The CDR3 has 13 residues. V lost 5 bases, J lost 2 bases, and 2 bases stayed unmatched. Germline loops: CDR1 LNHDA, CDR2 SQIVND (reference sequence). The CDR3 sequence: CASSDRGPYEQYF. As DNA, the CDR3 is TGTGCCAGTAGTGACAGGGGTCCCTACGAGCAGTACTTC.

The chain couples TRBV6-5 to TRBJ2-1, with TRBD2 matching over 12 bases. CDR3 length equals 15 residues. Germline V CDR1 and CDR2: MNHEY, SVGAGI. V gave up 5 bases and J gave up 3 bases; unmatched junction bases: 2. CDR3: CASSPGLAGYNEQFF. For the CDR3, the DNA is TGTGCCAGCAGTCCGGGACTAGCGGGCTACAATGAGCAGTTCTTC.

This chain joins TRBV28 and TRBJ2-2; D gene unclear. The CDR3 totals 15 residues. Trimming took off 8 bases at V and 1 base at J, with 14 bases between the two ends. The germline gives CDR1 MDHEN, CDR2 SYDVKM. The CDR3 loop is CASVRRSLNTGELFF. In DNA form, the CDR3 reads TGTGCCAGCGTTCGACGGAGCCTGAACACCGGGGAGCTGTTTTTT.

The chain recombines TRBV18 with TRBJ2-1; 10 bases fit TRBD2. This CDR3 spans 15 amino acids. V shed 7 bases and J 4 bases; nucleotides not matched to a gene: 7. The germline gives CDR1 KGHSH, CDR2 LQKENI. The DNA for the CDR3 is TGTGCCAGCTGGGCCGGGACTAGCGCTTACAATGAGCAGTTCTTC. Translation: CASWAGTSAYNEQFF.

The chain has TRBV28 and TRBJ2-3; the D gene is possibly TRBD2 (6 bases). This CDR3 has 15 residues. Germline CDR1 and CDR2: MDHEN and SYDVKM. Trimming removed 4 bases from V and 1 base from J, with 12 bases in between. In nucleotides, the CDR3 is TGTGCCAGCAGTTCTCCTGGGACTGGCACAGATACGCAGTATTTT. Translating gives CASSSPGTGTDTQYF.

The chain carries TRBV19 and TRBJ2-4; D gene ambiguous. Germline lookup yields CDR1 LNHDA and CDR2 SQIVND (reference sequence). With 0 bases removed from V and 0 bases from J, the gap between germline ends came to 18 bases. The CDR3 covers 19 residues. The CDR3 bases are TGTGCCAGTAGTATAGATTGGGCCCCTATCAAGGTAGCCAAAAACATTCAGTACTTC. This sequence encodes CASSIDWAPIKVAKNIQYF.

The chain has TRBV5-1 and TRBJ2-2, with TRBD2 matching over 9 bases. The CDR3 covers 19 residues. Germline V gene lookup returns CDR1 SGHRS and CDR2 YFSETQ. Germline trimming cut 5 bases from V and 2 bases from J; bases unmatched to any gene: 16. Here the CDR3 reads CASSRQFSGSTLNTGELFF. CDR3 sequence (DNA): TGCGCCAGCAGTCGGCAGTTTAGCGGGAGCACTCTTAACACCGGGGAGCTGTTTTTT.

This clone was counted once. This sequence joins TRBV4-1 and TRBJ2-7; TRBD2 matches 12 bases. Germline V lookup: CDR1 MGHRA, CDR2 YSYEKL. V shed 5 bases, J shed 2 bases, and the junction held 7 bases outside the gene matches. The CDR3 extends over 16 amino acids. The DNA for the CDR3 is TGCGCCAGCAGCTCTCGACTAGCGGGGGCCACCTACGAGCAGTACTTC. Translating it yields CASSSRLAGATYEQYF.

This chain uses TRBV2 with TRBJ2-5; D perhaps matches TRBD2 (6 bases). Germline V gives CDR1 SNHLY, CDR2 FYNNEI. Trimming shortened V by 2 bases and J by 5 bases, and 12 bases separated the two germline ends. The CDR3 covers 14 residues. CDR3 in amino acids: CASSESGGPETQYF. The CDR3 bases are TGTGCCAGCAGTGAATCCGGGGGACCGGAGACCCAGTACTTC.

The chain uses TRBV19 and TRBJ1-5, with a possible D match to TRBD1 (5 bases). The V end was cut by 5 bases, the J end by 6 bases, with 20 bases between. The CDR3 consists of 16 residues. The germline V gene has CDR1 LNHDA and CDR2 SQIVND (reference sequence). In DNA form, the CDR3 reads TGTGCCAGTAGTCCCCGGATCGGGGACTTTGGTCAGCCCCAGCATTTT. Protein sequence: CASSPRIGDFGQPQHF.

In this sample, this clone turned up a few times. The rearrangement uses TRBV12-3 or TRBV12-4 and TRBJ1-5, with D hard to call. V was shortened by 7 bases and J by 1 base, with 8 bases between the two germline ends. The CDR3 length is 13 residues. The CDR3 is CASTEYSNQPQHF. The CDR3 coding sequence is TGTGCCAGCACCGAGTACAGCAATCAGCCCCAGCATTTT.